These 9 T cell receptor beta chains came from one sample sequenced in a study of breast tumors, draining lymph nodes, adjacent tissues (dated by TCRdb to about 2016). Lymph node samples came from the axillary draining lymph nodes of breast cancer patients. Libraries came from multiplex PCR. TCRdb records Illumina HiSeq 2000 as the sequencer. Through fastp at Q25 and MiXCR, TCRdb rebuilt clones from the public reads, retaining in-frame beta chains. Each entry merges the rows of one CDR3 protein and shows their most common DNA and genes. For this sample the table gives around 120,000 distinct CDR3 sequences, of which just under 20% were detected only once. Jointly, the top ten make up under 4.5% of the sample. Sequenced input: axillary lymph node tissue. These receptors were taken from a female donor with breast cancer. Some clones in this sample may be carry-over from other donors' samples.

This clonotype was counted at least ten times. The chain carries TRBV3-1 and TRBJ2-7; D is perhaps TRBD1 (6 bases). This CDR3 is built from 14 residues. Trimming took off 3 bases at V and 0 bases at J, with 9 bases between the two ends. CDR1 LGHDT and CDR2 YNNKEL come from the germline V gene (reference sequence). The CDR3 loop reads CASSHWTASYEQYF. In DNA, the CDR3 is TGTGCCAGCAGCCACTGGACAGCCTCCTACGAGCAGTACTTC.

This clonotype was observed at least ten times. The chain has TRBV19 and TRBJ2-1; no reliable D call. This CDR3 spans 11 amino acids. Trimming took off 3 bases at V and 4 bases at J, with 1 base between the two ends. Germline CDR1 is LNHDA and CDR2 is SQIVND (reference sequence). DNA of the CDR3: TGTGCCAGTAGTATTTACAATGAGCAGTTCTTC. This gives the protein CASSIYNEQFF.

This clonotype was recorded many times. The chain carries TRBV29-1 and TRBJ2-7; D perhaps matches TRBD2 (6 bases). Trimming removed 2 bases from V and 7 bases from J, with 12 bases in between. Germline V lookup: CDR1 SQVTM, CDR2 ANQGSEA. The CDR3 contains 12 residues. The CDR3: CSVELLGREQYF. CDR3 bases: TGCAGCGTTGAACTTTTGGGGAGGGAGCAGTACTTC.

This clonotype was detected ten times or more. V gene TRBV6-5 combines with J gene TRBJ2-7, with TRBD2 identical over 10 bases. V lost 5 bases, J lost 2 bases, and 6 bases stayed unmatched. CDR1 is MNHEY, CDR2 SVGAGI, per germline. There are 15 residues in the CDR3. The CDR3 coding sequence is TGTGCCAGCAGTCAAAGCGGGAGGGGTACCTACGAGCAGTACTTC. It yields the protein CASSQSGRGTYEQYF.

This clonotype was detected ten times or more. This chain uses TRBV27 with TRBJ2-1; 8 nucleotides line up with TRBD2. Per the germline V gene, CDR1 is MNHEY and CDR2 is SMNVEV (reference sequence). CDR3 length: 16 amino acids. V lost 4 bases, J lost 4 bases, and 9 bases stayed unmatched. CDR3 bases: TGTGCCAGCAGTTCCCGGATGATAGCGGGGTACAATGAGCAGTTCTTC. This translates into CASSSRMIAGYNEQFF.

This clonotype was counted many times. The chain recombines TRBV20-1 with TRBJ2-7; 9 bases fit TRBD1. Unmatched junction bases numbered 7, after V lost 5 bases and J lost 2 bases. CDR3 length equals 14 residues. The V gene's germline CDR1 is DFQATT and CDR2 SNEGSKA (reference sequence). CDR3 sequence: CSADPGQGTYEQYF. The CDR3 DNA is TGCAGTGCTGATCCGGGACAGGGCACCTACGAGCAGTACTTC.

There are many counts of this clonotype. The J gene is TRBJ2-5, the V gene TRBV25-1; TRBD1 matches at 8 bases. V gave up 7 bases and J gave up 3 bases; unmatched junction bases: 10. The germline V gene encodes CDR1 MGHDK and CDR2 SYGVNS. This CDR3 contains 15 residues. CDR3 residues: CASTQSPGGKETQYF. The CDR3 nucleotides read TGTGCCAGCACGCAGTCTCCAGGGGGCAAAGAGACCCAGTACTTC.

This clonotype was seen repeatedly, ten times or more. The CDR3 loop is CASSLDGGAGEQYF. CDR3 DNA sequence: TGTGCCAGCAGCTTAGATGGGGGGGCCGGCGAGCAGTACTTC. The V gene is TRBV7-6, the J gene TRBJ2-7; TRBD2 is a possible D gene (7 bases). The CDR3 loop spans 14 amino acids. In germline, CDR1 is SGHVS, CDR2 FNYEAQ. Trimming pared 1 base from V and 6 bases from J, leaving 13 bases between.

The table lists this clonotype with a few counts. Being one base from a much bigger clone, this may be a read error. The chain employs TRBV4-1 and TRBJ1-2; D is uncertain. CDR3 size: 13 residues. V lost 4 bases and J 6 bases, leaving 12 bases between the germline ends. The germline gives CDR1 MGHRA, CDR2 YSYEKL. The DNA of the CDR3 is TGCGCCAGCAGCCTCCCAGGAACAAATGGCTACACCTTC. This gives the protein CASSLPGTNGYTF.